This passage covers 16 T cell receptor beta chains from one sample sequenced in a study of OX40 agonist ivuxolimab in advanced cancers. Clones were read by immunoSEQ multiplex PCR, and TCRdb kept only the in-frame ones, dropping some. The sample has 20,000 to 25,000 clones; 65% to 85% are singletons. The sample consisted of CD4+ or CD8+ T cells sorted from blood, taken in a trial of the OX40 agonist ivuxolimab. The receptors derive from an adult with an advanced solid tumor such as melanoma, head and neck, liver or kidney cancer.

This clone was found once. The V and J genes are TRBV6-5 and TRBJ2-2; the match to TRBD1 covers 8 bases. This CDR3 has 16 residues. With 0 bases clipped from V and 7 bases from J, the junction kept 7 bases outside the gene matches. Germline-derived CDR1 and CDR2 are MNHEY and SVGAGI. The CDR3 DNA reads as TGTGCCAGCAGTTACTCGGGCCCAGGGGGCCTCGGGGAGCTGTTTTTT. Its protein is CASSYSGPGGLGELFF.

The V and J genes are TRBV29-1 and TRBJ1-1, with D possibly being TRBD1 (5 bases). CDR1 is SQVTM, CDR2 ANQGSEA, per germline. Trimming removed 4 bases at V and 8 bases at J, with 11 bases between. CDR3 size: 11 residues. DNA for the CDR3: TGCAGCGTTGGGAGGGGTGGAGAAGCTTTCTTT. This codes for CSVGRGGEAFF. Using reference TRBV29-1 and TRBJ1-1 for the parts outside the CDR3, the full variable domain is SAVISQKPSRDICQRGTSLTIQCQVDSQVTMMFWYRQQPGQSLTLIATANQGSEATYESGFVIDKFPISRPNLTFSTLTVSNMSPEDSSIYLCSVGRGGEAFFGQGTRLTVV.

The V and J genes are TRBV7-6 and TRBJ2-1; 8 positions match TRBD2. The germline V gene encodes CDR1 SGHVS and CDR2 FNYEAQ. The V and J ends lost 5 bases and 8 bases, in that order; junction bases with no gene match: 17. The CDR3 is 17 amino acids. The CDR3 nucleotides are TGTGCCAGCAGCCCGAGTTCCGGGAGCGGGGGCAGGGATGAGCAGTTCTTC. It encodes CASSPSSGSGGRDEQFF. Together with reference TRBV7-6 and TRBJ2-1, the CDR3 gives the full variable domain: GAGVSQSPRYKVTKRGQDVALRCDPISGHVSLYWYRQALGQGPEFLTYFNYEAQQDKSGLPNDRFSAERPEGSISTLTIQRTEQRDSAMYRCASSPSSGSGGRDEQFFGPGTRLTVL.

This chain connects TRBV9 to TRBJ1-5; no reliable D call. The CDR3 extends over 14 amino acids. Per germline, CDR1 SGDLS and CDR2 YYNGEE. V was cut by 0 bases and J by 4 bases, with 8 bases left in between. Written as DNA, the CDR3 is TGTGCCAGCAGCGTAGGAGTAGGGAATCAGCCCCAGCATTTT. Protein product: CASSVGVGNQPQHF.

There are a few counts of this clone. The chain uses TRBV20-1 and TRBJ1-1; 9 bases fit TRBD1. The CDR3 covers 9 residues. Germline lookup yields CDR1 DFQATT and CDR2 SNEGSKA (reference sequence). The CDR3 here is CTADRGAFF. CDR3 sequence (DNA): TGCACCGCGGACAGGGGAGCTTTCTTT.

The V gene is TRBV2, the J gene TRBJ1-4; no definite D call. V was cut by 3 bases and J by 7 bases, with 12 bases left in between. The germline V gene encodes CDR1 SNHLY and CDR2 FYNNEI. The CDR3 loop spans 14 amino acids. For the CDR3, the DNA is TGTGCCAGCAGTGAGGAGGGTAGATCTGAAAAACTGTTTTTT. Translated, it gives CASSEEGRSEKLFF. Full variable domain (remainder filled in from reference TRBV2 and TRBJ1-4): EPEVTQTPSHQVTQMGQEVILRCVPISNHLYFYWYRQILGQKVEFLVSFYNNEISEKSEIFDDQFSVERPDGSNFTLKIRSTKLEDSAMYFCASSEEGRSEKLFFGSGTQLSVL.

The sample holds one count of this clone. CDR3 sequence reads: CSVRPVYGYTF. The CDR3 DNA sequence: TGCAGCGTTAGGCCCGTCTATGGCTACACCTTC. The chain is built from TRBV29-1 and TRBJ1-2; no clear D gene. Germline CDR1 reads SQVTM; CDR2 reads ANQGSEA. V was clipped by 5 bases and J by 4 bases, with 8 bases between them. The CDR3 spans 11 residues. The variable domain in full, with the rest retrieved from reference TRBV29-1 and TRBJ1-2, is SAVISQKPSRDICQRGTSLTIQCQVDSQVTMMFWYRQQPGQSLTLIATANQGSEATYESGFVIDKFPISRPNLTFSTLTVSNMSPEDSSIYLCSVRPVYGYTFGSGTRLTVV.

The rearrangement joins TRBV4-1 to TRBJ2-3, with D perhaps given as TRBD1 or TRBD2 (6 bases each). Germline V gene sequence: CDR1 MGHRA, CDR2 YSYEKL. Trimming cost V 0 bases and J 0 bases, with 13 bases left between them. The CDR3 has 17 residues. CDR3 coding DNA: TGCGCCAGCAGCCAAGATCAATGGGGGGCTAGCACAGATACGCAGTATTTT. Amino acids: CASSQDQWGASTDTQYF.

The chain employs TRBV7-9 and TRBJ1-1; 7 bases map to TRBD1. With 7 bases clipped from V and 5 bases from J, the junction kept 4 bases outside the gene matches. Germline V gene data show CDR1 as SEHNR and CDR2 as FQNEAQ (reference sequence). The CDR3 spans 12 residues. The chain's CDR3 is CASTDRETEAFF. CDR3 DNA: TGTGCCAGCACCGACAGGGAAACTGAAGCTTTCTTT. Variable domain in full (rest from reference TRBV7-9 and TRBJ1-1): DTGVSQNPRHKITKRGQNVTFRCDPISEHNRLYWYRQTLGQGPEFLTYFQNEAQLEKSRLLSDRFSAERPKGSFSTLEIQRTEQGDSAMYLCASTDRETEAFFGQGTRLTVV.

In this sample, this clone turned up once. V and J are TRBV28 and TRBJ2-5, with 9 bases identical to TRBD1. The CDR3 spans 18 residues. The trim removed 6 bases at V and 5 bases at J, leaving 19 bases unmatched. CDR1 and CDR2 (germline): MDHEN, SYDVKM. CDR3: CASSSSGTGYSVRETQYF. CDR3 bases: TGTGCCAGCAGCTCTTCCGGGACAGGGTATTCTGTTCGGGAGACCCAGTACTTC.

CDR3 sequence (DNA): TGTGCCAGCAGCCTGACTCTGAAATACGAGCAGTACTTC. Translating it yields CASSLTLKYEQYF. The V call is TRBV6-6, the J call TRBJ2-7; no firm D call. Trimming left V 6 bases short and J 4 bases short, with 13 bases between. Germline V gives CDR1 MNHNY, CDR2 SVGAGI (reference sequence). CDR3 size: 13 residues.

The chain has TRBV21-1 and TRBJ1-2. TRBV21-1 is given as a pseudogene. There are 12 residues in the CDR3. The CDR3 bases are TGTGCCAGCAGCAAAGTTCGGTCGGGCTACACCTTC. Translation: CASSKVRSGYTF.

The V call is TRBV4-2, the J call TRBJ2-6; no clear D gene. CDR1 LGHNA and CDR2 YNFKEQ come from the germline V gene. This CDR3 is built from 15 residues. Trimming shortened V by 5 bases and J by 5 bases, and 13 bases separated the two germline ends. The CDR3 region has the DNA TGTGCCAGCAGCAGGTTACAAAGTCGGGCCAACGTCCTGACTTTC. This encodes CASSRLQSRANVLTF.

The chain links TRBV10-3 to TRBJ2-5, with D possibly matching TRBD1 (5 bases). The end of the DNA is better explained by TRBJ2-7, so the J call may be wrong. The CDR3 loop spans 14 amino acids. The germline gives CDR1 ENHRY, CDR2 SYGVKD. DNA for the CDR3: TGTGCCATCAGTCGATTACAGGAGAACTACGAGCAGTACTTC. This codes for CAISRLQENYEQYF.

The V call is TRBV4-1, the J call TRBJ2-7, with no clear D. The V gene's germline CDR1 is MGHRA and CDR2 YSYEKL. This CDR3 is built from 15 residues. Trimming shortened V by 1 base and J by 3 bases, and 13 bases separated the two germline ends. For the CDR3, the DNA is TGCGCCAGCAGCCAAGTCCTGGGCATCAACTACGAGCAGTACTTC. It encodes CASSQVLGINYEQYF.

This chain joins TRBV4-1 and TRBJ2-7, with 7 bases identical to TRBD1. The V and J ends lost 1 base and 0 bases, in that order; junction bases with no gene match: 3. The length of the CDR3 is 15 residues. CDR1 and CDR2 from the germline V gene are MGHRA and YSYEKL. The CDR3 is CASSQGRDSSYEQYF. In nucleotides, the CDR3 is TGCGCCAGCAGCCAAGGCCGGGACAGCTCCTACGAGCAGTACTTC.